This TCR beta chain came from a study of T cells in localized non-small cell lung cancer. Findings and caveats of the study: In uninvolved adjacent lung, T cell clonality reached its highest value, exceeding tumor.

The germline V and J ends were trimmed by 4 bases and 5 bases, with 4 bases remaining between them. Germline CDR1 and CDR2: LNHDA and SQIVND (reference sequence). The CDR3 totals 11 residues. The protocol was immunoSEQ multiplex PCR, while the TCRdb copy is restricted to in-frame clones and leaves out a portion. The table records 90,000 to 95,000 clones, roughly 88% of them present only once. Regarding this clone: Antigen: not known.

The starting material was PBMCs, obtained before any cancer treatment. The TCR originated in a woman aged 35 to 69 with stage II squamous cell lung carcinoma. The V and J genes are TRBV19 and TRBJ2-3; D gene uncertain. For the CDR3, the DNA is TGTGCCAGTAGTACGTTAGATACGCAGTATTTT. Translation gives CASSTLDTQYF.